A selection of T cell receptor beta chains follows, all from one sample in a study of T-cell memory formation after mild COVID-19. TCRdb re-analysed the 5' RACE reads in MiXCR, keeping a single row per CDR3 protein. In the table there are about half a million distinct CDR3 sequences, roughly 18% of which are singletons. The specimen was PBMCs or a T cell subset sorted from them (not recorded which). The receptors stem from an adult woman who had mild COVID-19 (a few samples of this study predate the infection). Cell type and time point are not known. The conserved cysteine and the conserved F or W are not part of the CDR3 here. Fields, in order: V gene, J gene, clone size, CDR3 protein. Size is stated for part of the rows, as once, few or many counts, or as a class when the clone is expanded.

>TRBV5-1|TRBJ2-5|NA
ASSARLEPETQY
>TRBV11-2|TRBJ2-2|few
ASGRGGRTGELF
>TRBV18|TRBJ1-1|NA
ASSPQQREAF
>TRBV6-1|TRBJ2-5|few
ASSDGGGLGETQY
>TRBV4-2|TRBJ2-1|NA
ASSQEGGGRLEQF
>TRBV20-1|TRBJ1-1|few
SANDGRTEAF
>TRBV10-3|TRBJ2-7|NA
AVGWSYEQY
>TRBV18|TRBJ2-5|few
ASTRTKETQY
>TRBV11-2|TRBJ1-2|NA
ASSSGLGNYGYT
>TRBV4-1|TRBJ2-2|NA
ASREAGGRTGELF
>TRBV18|TRBJ2-3|NA
ASSSTQSTDTQY
>TRBV19|TRBJ1-1|NA
ASSTAAREDTEAF
>TRBV9|TRBJ2-3|few
ASSVLGTARTDTQY
>TRBV29-1|TRBJ2-7|NA
SVAEPGTRSYEQY
>TRBV20-1|TRBJ2-1|NA
SARDGGREGPANEQF
>TRBV27|TRBJ1-2|NA
ASSRGGGQPFLYGYT
>TRBV27|TRBJ1-4|NA
ASRRVSLGGEKLF
>TRBV6-6|TRBJ1-1|few
ASSSTAGNVNTEAF
>TRBV7-2|TRBJ2-2|few
ASSLRGLTGELF
>TRBV7-9|TRBJ2-3|many
ASSPPRDRPFFTDTQY
>TRBV20-1|TRBJ1-6|NA
SARRQEVNNSPLH
>TRBV7-9|TRBJ2-4|few
ASSWDSLAKNIQY
>TRBV5-1|TRBJ2-7|NA
ASSPGTSIDEQY
>TRBV30|TRBJ1-2|few
AWSVMTGSGYT
>TRBV6-2/TRBV6-3|TRBJ1-1|few
ASSYTSDPIIA
>TRBV5-6|TRBJ2-3|few
ASSWGLPSGTDTQY
>TRBV15|TRBJ1-5|NA
ATRATGGWDSNQPQH
>TRBV9|TRBJ1-1|NA
ASSYLTRPNTEAF
>TRBV18|TRBJ2-3|few
ASSPGATSTDTQY
>TRBV2|TRBJ1-5|NA
ASRTSNQPQH
>TRBV5-6|TRBJ2-1|few
ASRRDRVDNEQF
>TRBV20-1|TRBJ1-5|few
SASRGRKNQPQH
>TRBV5-6|TRBJ1-1|NA
ASGEGARTEAF
>TRBV4-2|TRBJ1-2|NA
ASSQTQEAGYGYT
>TRBV4-1|TRBJ1-2|NA
ASSQGGHYGYT
>TRBV6-4|TRBJ1-5|NA
ATFWGQQPQH
>TRBV6-1|TRBJ1-2|NA
ASSEAGQVYGYT
>TRBV4-1|TRBJ1-1|few
ASSQTGTVQNTEAF
>TRBV4-3|TRBJ2-6|many
ASSQEGSLGSGANVLT
>TRBV30|TRBJ2-7|few
AWSRGVKVDYEQY
>TRBV29-1|TRBJ1-1|few
SVKSGFEAF
>TRBV7-8|TRBJ2-7|NA
ASSKGEGSGEQY
>TRBV4-1|TRBJ2-7|NA
ASSQEGLGGAISYEQY
>TRBV5-1|TRBJ2-7|NA
ASSSTGRTLEEQY
>TRBV4-1|TRBJ2-7|NA
ASSQASRAGAYEQY
>TRBV5-1|TRBJ2-1|NA
ASKVENEQF
>TRBV5-1|TRBJ2-3|NA
ASSLNPEWGIIAQY
>TRBV29-1|TRBJ2-1|NA
SVDGTQRNEQF
>TRBV4-2|TRBJ2-7|NA
ASSHNRDGEQY
>TRBV5-4|TRBJ1-4|few
ASSLRGAGEKLF
>TRBV5-1|TRBJ2-1|few
ASAGAGGAYNEQF
>TRBV20-1|TRBJ2-3|NA
SASGTVFTDTQY